Below, 32 T cell receptor beta chains from the same sample are listed, as sequenced in a study of blood T cell repertoires in COVID-19. Sequencing was performed with immunoSEQ multiplex PCR; in TCRdb, only in-frame clones are kept and a portion is missing. The table includes 250,000 to 350,000 clones, roughly 84% detected once. Sequences were obtained from peripheral blood. These receptors were obtained from a human donor with COVID-19, enrolled during active disease. The donor label of this sample is uncertain.

This clone was observed a single time. This rearrangement joins TRBV19 to TRBJ1-5, with D uncertain. V lost 4 bases and J 9 bases, leaving 7 bases between the germline ends. Germline V gene lookup returns CDR1 LNHDA and CDR2 SQIVND (reference sequence). The CDR3 covers 11 residues. The CDR3 loop reads CASSNSGPQHF. DNA of the CDR3: TGTGCCAGTAGTAACAGCGGGCCCCAGCATTTT.

A word on this clone: Different DNA sequences within this sample yield the same CDR3. The chain carries TRBV9 and TRBJ1-6, with D hard to call. Trimming removed 0 bases from V and 5 bases from J, with 6 bases in between. The CDR3 runs to 14 residues. CDR1 is SGDLS and CDR2 is YYNGEE in the germline V gene. The CDR3 coding sequence is TGTGCCAGCAGCGTAGCTACAGATAATTCACCCCTCCACTTT. It encodes CASSVATDNSPLHF.

This CDR3 is CAWSALMSYGYTF. The CDR3 region has the DNA TGTGCCTGGAGTGCCTTGATGAGCTATGGCTACACCTTC. The chain employs TRBV30 and TRBJ1-2; D ambiguous. The CDR3 is made up of 13 amino acids. CDR1 is GTSNPN, CDR2 SVGIG, per germline (reference sequence). V was trimmed by 1 base and J by 4 bases, leaving 10 bases between them.

The V gene is TRBV6-5, the J gene TRBJ2-3; 10 bases map to TRBD2. This CDR3 is 14 amino acids long. Per the germline V gene, CDR1 is MNHEY and CDR2 is SVGAGI. V dropped 10 bases and J dropped 5; count of bases not matched to a gene: 9. CDR3 loop: CATTLAGDGDTQYF. CDR3 in DNA: TGTGCCACCACTCTAGCGGGAGATGGAGATACGCAGTATTTT.

This clone was observed a few times. The V gene is TRBV4-3, the J gene TRBJ1-6; 7 bases match TRBD1. Unmatched junction bases numbered 2, after V lost 3 bases and J lost 6 bases. This CDR3 spans 14 amino acids. CDR1 is LGHNA, CDR2 YSLEER, per germline. Here the CDR3 reads CASSHRDSNSPLHF. CDR3 bases: TGCGCCAGCAGCCACAGGGACAGTAATTCACCCCTCCACTTT.

V usage is TRBV4-1 and J usage is TRBJ2-3; 8 positions agree with TRBD2. Germline trimming cut 4 bases from V and 5 bases from J; bases unmatched to any gene: 11. Germline V CDR1 and CDR2: MGHRA, YSYEKL. This CDR3 has 16 residues. CDR3 nucleotides: TGCGCCAGCAGCCCGGGGGGGGCCGGAGCCCTAGATACGCAGTATTTT. The encoded protein is CASSPGGAGALDTQYF.

V and J are TRBV19 and TRBJ1-1, with D hard to call. The ends were cut back, 7 bases at V and 1 base at J, with 22 bases in the middle. Germline values: CDR1 LNHDA, CDR2 SQIVND (reference sequence). The CDR3 contains 17 residues. The CDR3 protein is CASTSDPRGLSNTEAFF. In nucleotides, the CDR3 is TGTGCCAGTACCTCAGACCCCCGTGGGCTTTCGAACACTGAAGCTTTCTTT.

The chain recombines TRBV28 with TRBJ1-2, with TRBD1 matching 8 bases. This CDR3 comprises 16 residues. Trimming cost V 5 bases and J 6 bases; bases outside gene matches: 14. The germline V gene has CDR1 MDHEN and CDR2 SYDVKM. CDR3 sequence: CASSLDLRGQGDGYTF. The CDR3 DNA is TGTGCCAGCAGTCTTGATCTTCGCGGACAGGGAGATGGCTACACCTTC.

The chain is built from TRBV11-2 and TRBJ2-1; the D gene is possibly TRBD2 (5 bases). V was shortened by 2 bases and J by 0 bases, with 14 bases between the two germline ends. CDR3 length: 17 residues. Germline CDR1 SGHAT, CDR2 FQNNGV. The CDR3 loop is CASSLPPAVLSYNEQFF. CDR3 nucleotides: TGTGCCAGCAGCTTACCCCCAGCGGTCCTCTCCTACAATGAGCAGTTCTTC.

This clone occurred a few times. This sequence joins TRBV27 and TRBJ2-3, with unresolved D. Germline CDR1 MNHEY, CDR2 SMNVEV (reference sequence). V gave up 0 bases and J gave up 4 bases, with 11 bases separating them. This CDR3 spans 15 amino acids. Here the CDR3 reads CASSLSTVDADTQYF. For the CDR3, the DNA is TGTGCCAGCAGTTTATCTACAGTTGATGCAGATACGCAGTATTTT.

This chain connects TRBV28 to TRBJ2-3, with 8 nucleotides matching TRBD1. The CDR3 contains 20 residues. After removal of 2 bases from V and 0 bases from J, the junction contained 16 bases not matched to a gene. CDR1 is MDHEN, CDR2 SYDVKM, per germline. The CDR3: CASSLRGQEAPFASTDTQYF. DNA of the CDR3: TGTGCCAGCAGTTTAAGGGGACAGGAGGCCCCTTTCGCTAGCACAGATACGCAGTATTTT. Together with reference TRBV28 and TRBJ2-3, the CDR3 gives the full variable domain: DVKVTQSSRYLVKRTGEKVFLECVQDMDHENMFWYRQDPGLGLRLIYFSYDVKMKEKGDIPEGYSVSREKKERFSLILESASTNQTSMYLCASSLRGQEAPFASTDTQYFGPGTRLTVL.

This sequence joins TRBV3-1 (or the pseudogene TRBV3-2) and TRBJ1-6; 7 nucleotides line up with TRBD1. The CDR3 loop spans 17 amino acids. The ends lost 0 bases at V and 14 bases at J; junction bases unmatched: 16. CDR1 is LGHDT and CDR2 is YNNKEL in the germline V gene (reference sequence). The CDR3 nucleotides are TGTGCCAGCAGCCAAGATTTGCGGGTAGGGGGCAGCGGAACCCTCCACTTT. It specifies CASSQDLRVGGSGTLHF.

The V gene is TRBV28, the J gene TRBJ1-4, with D uncertain. Germline V CDR1 and CDR2: MDHEN, SYDVKM. V was pared by 5 bases and J by 3 bases, with 10 bases between. CDR3 length: 14 amino acids. CDR3 region: CASSKPAANEKLFF. CDR3 nucleotides: TGTGCCAGCAGTAAACCAGCGGCTAATGAAAAACTGTTTTTT.

With regard to this clone: The junction differs from germline at one of its ends, possibly a read error. This chain links TRBV7-7 with TRBJ2-2, with D possibly matching TRBD2 (7 bases). Germline V gives CDR1 SSHAT, CDR2 FNYEAQ (reference sequence). The CDR3 runs 16 residues. DNA for the CDR3: TGTGCTAGCAGCTTACAAGCGGGACAGAACACCGGGGAGCTGTTTTTT. This sequence encodes CASSLQAGQNTGELFF.

The chain couples TRBV28 to TRBJ1-6, with 7 bases identical to TRBD1. V gave up 2 bases and J gave up 8 bases; unmatched junction bases: 3. Germline V lookup: CDR1 MDHEN, CDR2 SYDVKM. The CDR3 consists of 14 residues. CDR3: CASSLDRADSPLHF. For the CDR3, the DNA is TGTGCCAGCAGTTTAGACAGGGCCGATTCACCCCTCCACTTT.

The chain joins TRBV5-6 to TRBJ2-2, with 16 nucleotides matching TRBD2. The J segment lost 3 bases and the V segment lost 4 bases, leaving 9 bases of the junction unmatched. CDR1 and CDR2 from the germline V gene are SGHDT and YYEEEE. The CDR3 extends over 19 amino acids. In DNA form, the CDR3 reads TGTGCCAGCAGCAGAGGGACTAGCGGGAGGGCCCCCCACACCGGGGAGCTGTTTTTT. Its translation: CASSRGTSGRAPHTGELFF.

The gene calls are TRBV19 and TRBJ2-3; 11 nucleotides agree with TRBD2. Germline loops: CDR1 LNHDA, CDR2 SQIVND (reference sequence). V trimming: 5 bases; J trimming: 4 bases; junction bases outside the gene matches: 8. This CDR3 contains 16 residues. The CDR3 nucleotides read TGTGCCAGTAGTCTTCCGGGACTAGCGGTTTCAGATACGCAGTATTTT. As protein: CASSLPGLAVSDTQYF.

This clone was found a few times. The chain is built from TRBV18 and TRBJ2-7; D is unclear. Looked up from germline, CDR1 is KGHSH and CDR2 is LQKENI. V was trimmed by 2 bases and J by 1 base, leaving 6 bases between them. CDR3 length equals 13 residues. CDR3 sequence (DNA): TGTGCCAGCTCACCAACAGATTCCTACGAGCAGTACTTC. It specifies CASSPTDSYEQYF.

The gene calls are TRBV14 and TRBJ2-5; TRBD2 matches 14 bases. The CDR3 spans 18 residues. From germline, CDR1 is SGHDN and CDR2 FVKESK. After removal of 0 bases from V and 4 bases from J, the junction contained 7 bases not matched to a gene. The CDR3 loop reads CASSQDMGLAGAGETQYF. CDR3 DNA: TGTGCCAGCAGCCAAGACATGGGACTAGCGGGAGCGGGAGAGACCCAGTACTTC.

The rearrangement joins TRBV25-1 to TRBJ2-3; 8 bases align to TRBD2. The CDR3 sequence is 16 residues long. Trimming cost V 2 bases and J 6 bases; bases outside gene matches: 10. Germline-derived CDR1 and CDR2 are MGHDK and SYGVNS. The CDR3 nucleotides are TGTGCCAGCAGTGAAATGGGTAGCGGGGATACGGATACGCAGTATTTT. Protein sequence: CASSEMGSGDTDTQYF.

The rearrangement joins TRBV5-1 to TRBJ1-1; possible D gene TRBD1, 5 bases. Trimming pared 4 bases from V and 4 bases from J, leaving 14 bases between. The CDR3 is made up of 14 amino acids. Per the germline V gene, CDR1 is SGHRS and CDR2 is YFSETQ. The CDR3 nucleotides read TGCGCCAGCAGCCCCGCCTCAGGGATCACTGAAGCTTTCTTT. This codes for CASSPASGITEAFF.

V is TRBV30 and J is TRBJ2-1, with 9 bases identical to TRBD1. CDR1 and CDR2 (germline): GTSNPN, SVGIG (reference sequence). After removal of 4 bases from V and 7 bases from J, the junction contained 8 bases not matched to a gene. CDR3 length: 14 residues. The CDR3 region has the DNA TGTGCCTGGAACAGGGGGCGCGCTGGAAATGAGCAGTTCTTC. Amino acid sequence: CAWNRGRAGNEQFF.

The genes are TRBV7-9 and TRBJ1-5; D not resolved. CDR1 and CDR2 (germline): SEHNR, FQNEAQ (reference sequence). Between the trimmed V and J ends, which lost 5 bases and 0 bases, there was a span of 8 bases. The CDR3 has 14 amino acids. This CDR3 reads CASSHRGSNQPQHF. CDR3 sequence (DNA): TGTGCCAGCAGCCACCGCGGTAGCAATCAGCCCCAGCATTTT.

This chain links TRBV4-2 with TRBJ2-1; D unclear. CDR1 is LGHNA and CDR2 is YNFKEQ in the germline V gene. V lost 0 bases and J 10 bases, leaving 10 bases between the germline ends. The CDR3 runs to 13 residues. In DNA form, the CDR3 reads TGTGCCAGCAGCCAAGAAAGCGCGGTAGAGCAGTTCTTC. As protein: CASSQESAVEQFF.

CDR3 DNA sequence: TGTGCCAGCAGCCCCTTCGGGGGGAAGACCCAGTACTTC. This sequence encodes CASSPFGGKTQYF. The chain joins TRBV5-8 to TRBJ2-5; TRBD2 matches 7 bases. The ends lost 4 bases at V and 6 bases at J; junction bases unmatched: 6. Per the germline V gene, CDR1 is SGHTS and CDR2 is YDEGEE. CDR3 length: 13 residues.

The genes are TRBV19 and TRBJ2-2, with 8 nucleotides matching TRBD2. The CDR3 runs to 16 residues. Germline V gene lookup returns CDR1 LNHDA and CDR2 SQIVND (reference sequence). Unmatched junction bases numbered 9, after V lost 8 bases and J lost 1 base. CDR3 DNA sequence: TGTGCCAGTTTAGCGGGACCCTACGGGAACACCGGGGAGCTGTTTTTT. Translating it yields CASLAGPYGNTGELFF.

This chain uses TRBV27 with TRBJ2-2; 8 nucleotides agree with TRBD2. From germline, CDR1 is MNHEY and CDR2 SMNVEV (reference sequence). This CDR3 has 13 amino acids. V lost 11 bases and J lost 5; bases outside the gene matches: 7. The DNA for the CDR3 is TGTGCCGCGGGGGGCTCGATTACCGGGGAGCTGTTTTTT. It encodes CAAGGSITGELFF.

This clone appeared a single time. V and J are TRBV5-1 and TRBJ1-1; 9 bases fit TRBD1. Germline CDR1 reads SGHRS; CDR2 reads YFSETQ. There are 14 residues in the CDR3. V shed 4 bases and J 5 bases; nucleotides not matched to a gene: 6. The CDR3 sequence is CASSRDRDLTEAFF. CDR3 coding DNA: TGCGCCAGCAGCCGGGACAGGGATTTGACTGAAGCTTTCTTT. The variable domain in full, with the rest retrieved from reference TRBV5-1 and TRBJ1-1, is KAGVTQTPRYLIKTRGQQVTLSCSPISGHRSVSWYQQTPGQGLQFLFEYFSETQRNKGNFPGRFSGRQFSNSRSEMNVSTLELGDSALYLCASSRDRDLTEAFFGQGTRLTVV.

The rearrangement links TRBV9 to TRBJ2-7, with D tentatively TRBD2 (6 bases). Trimming took 0 bases from V and 0 from J, leaving 10 bases between them. Germline CDR1 reads SGDLS; CDR2 reads YYNGEE. The CDR3 contains 15 residues. The CDR3 bases are TGTGCCAGCAGCGTAGCGGGACTTCTCTCCTACGAGCAGTACTTC. Translated: CASSVAGLLSYEQYF. Full variable domain (outside the CDR3, taken from reference TRBV9 and TRBJ2-7): DSGVTQTPKHLITATGQRVTLRCSPRSGDLSVYWYQQSLDQGLQFLIQYYNGEERAKGNILERFSAQQFPDLHSELNLSSLELGDSALYFCASSVAGLLSYEQYFGPGTRLTVT.

The chain joins TRBV5-1 to TRBJ2-7, with D tentatively TRBD1 (8 bases). This CDR3 is built from 16 residues. Per the germline V gene, CDR1 is SGHRS and CDR2 is YFSETQ. The V end lost 0 bases, the J end lost 5 bases, and 18 bases lay between the germline ends. CDR3 in DNA: TGCGCCAGCAGCTTGGAGTGGACAGGGAGGGCTGACGAGCAGTACTTC. Translation: CASSLEWTGRADEQYF.

CDR3 nucleotides: TGTGCCAGCAGCGTAGAGAGCGGGAGTTACGCCGCCTACAATGAGCAGTTCTTC. Protein: CASSVESGSYAAYNEQFF. This chain links TRBV9 with TRBJ2-1, with 8 bases aligning to TRBD2. From germline, CDR1 is SGDLS and CDR2 YYNGEE. J lost 2 bases, V lost 0 bases, and 10 bases had no gene match. The length of the CDR3 is 18 residues.

The CDR3: CASTASGSTEQFF. In nucleotides, the CDR3 is TGTGCCAGCACGGCAAGCGGGAGTACTGAGCAGTTCTTC. This rearrangement joins TRBV2 to TRBJ2-1, with TRBD2 matching 8 bases. The CDR3 covers 13 residues. J gave up 9 bases and V 7 bases, and 8 bases lay outside the gene matches. Germline-derived CDR1 and CDR2 are SNHLY and FYNNEI.